This paragraph covers one T cell receptor (beta chain) sequence. The method was immunoSEQ multiplex PCR; TCRdb's version includes in-frame clones alone and lacks a portion of them. The table has approximately 100,000 clones, around 87% seen once. The CDR3 has 17 amino acids. The germline CDR1 and CDR2 sequences are SGDLS and YYNGEE. Trimming removed 4 bases from V and 0 bases from J; junction bases left unmatched: 5. This record comes from a study of T cell responses to AZD1222 COVID-19 vaccine. The chain employs TRBV9 and TRBJ2-1; 12 bases agree with TRBD2. The origin of this receptor is an adult who received the AZD1222 COVID-19 vaccine. The input for sequencing was peripheral blood, taken 28 days after the second AZD1222 dose. As DNA, the CDR3 is TGTGCCAGCAGCACACGGACTAGCGGGAACTCCTACAATGAGCAGTTCTTC. Translation gives CASSTRTSGNSYNEQFF.